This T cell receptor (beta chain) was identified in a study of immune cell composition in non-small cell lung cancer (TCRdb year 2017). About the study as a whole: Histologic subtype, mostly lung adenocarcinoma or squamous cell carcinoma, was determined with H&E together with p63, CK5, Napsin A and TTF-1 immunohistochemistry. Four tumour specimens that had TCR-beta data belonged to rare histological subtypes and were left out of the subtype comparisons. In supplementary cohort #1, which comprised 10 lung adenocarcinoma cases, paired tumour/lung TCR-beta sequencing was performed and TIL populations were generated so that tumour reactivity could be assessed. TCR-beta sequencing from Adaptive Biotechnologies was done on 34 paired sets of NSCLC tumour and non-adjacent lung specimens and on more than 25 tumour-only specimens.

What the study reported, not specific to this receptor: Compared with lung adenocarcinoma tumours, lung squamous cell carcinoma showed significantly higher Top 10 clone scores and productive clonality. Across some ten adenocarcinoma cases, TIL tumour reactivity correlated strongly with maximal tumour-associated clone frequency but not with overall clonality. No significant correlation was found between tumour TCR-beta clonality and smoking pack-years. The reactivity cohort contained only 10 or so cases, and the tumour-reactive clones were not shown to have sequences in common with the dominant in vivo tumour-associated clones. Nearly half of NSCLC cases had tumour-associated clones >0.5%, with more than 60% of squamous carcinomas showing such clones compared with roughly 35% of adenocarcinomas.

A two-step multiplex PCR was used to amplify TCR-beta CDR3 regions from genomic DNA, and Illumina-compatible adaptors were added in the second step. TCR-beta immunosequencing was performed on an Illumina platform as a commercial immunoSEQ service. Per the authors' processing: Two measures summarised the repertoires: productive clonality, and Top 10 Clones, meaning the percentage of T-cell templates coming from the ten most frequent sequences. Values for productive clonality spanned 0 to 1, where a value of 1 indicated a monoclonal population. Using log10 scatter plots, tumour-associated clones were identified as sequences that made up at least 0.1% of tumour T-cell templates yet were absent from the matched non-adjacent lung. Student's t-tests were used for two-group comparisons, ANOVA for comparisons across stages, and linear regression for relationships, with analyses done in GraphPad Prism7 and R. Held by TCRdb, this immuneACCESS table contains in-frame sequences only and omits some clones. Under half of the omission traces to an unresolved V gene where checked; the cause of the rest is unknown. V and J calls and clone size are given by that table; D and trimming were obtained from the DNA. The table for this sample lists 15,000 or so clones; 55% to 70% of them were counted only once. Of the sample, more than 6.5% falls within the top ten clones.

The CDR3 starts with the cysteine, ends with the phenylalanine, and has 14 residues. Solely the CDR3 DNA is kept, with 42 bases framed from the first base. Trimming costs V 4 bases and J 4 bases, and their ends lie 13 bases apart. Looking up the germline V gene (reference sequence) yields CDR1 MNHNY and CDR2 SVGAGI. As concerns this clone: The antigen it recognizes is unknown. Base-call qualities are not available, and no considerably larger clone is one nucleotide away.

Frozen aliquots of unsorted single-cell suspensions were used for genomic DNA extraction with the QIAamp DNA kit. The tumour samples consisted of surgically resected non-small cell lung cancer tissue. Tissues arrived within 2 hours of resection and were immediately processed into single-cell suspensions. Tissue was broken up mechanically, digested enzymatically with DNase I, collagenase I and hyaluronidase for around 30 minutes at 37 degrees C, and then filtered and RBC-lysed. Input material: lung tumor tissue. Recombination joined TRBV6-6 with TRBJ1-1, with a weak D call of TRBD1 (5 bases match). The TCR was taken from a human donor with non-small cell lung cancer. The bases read TGTGCCAGCAGTTTCAGGGTGGACGGCACTGAAGCTTTCTTT. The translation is CASSFRVDGTEAFF.